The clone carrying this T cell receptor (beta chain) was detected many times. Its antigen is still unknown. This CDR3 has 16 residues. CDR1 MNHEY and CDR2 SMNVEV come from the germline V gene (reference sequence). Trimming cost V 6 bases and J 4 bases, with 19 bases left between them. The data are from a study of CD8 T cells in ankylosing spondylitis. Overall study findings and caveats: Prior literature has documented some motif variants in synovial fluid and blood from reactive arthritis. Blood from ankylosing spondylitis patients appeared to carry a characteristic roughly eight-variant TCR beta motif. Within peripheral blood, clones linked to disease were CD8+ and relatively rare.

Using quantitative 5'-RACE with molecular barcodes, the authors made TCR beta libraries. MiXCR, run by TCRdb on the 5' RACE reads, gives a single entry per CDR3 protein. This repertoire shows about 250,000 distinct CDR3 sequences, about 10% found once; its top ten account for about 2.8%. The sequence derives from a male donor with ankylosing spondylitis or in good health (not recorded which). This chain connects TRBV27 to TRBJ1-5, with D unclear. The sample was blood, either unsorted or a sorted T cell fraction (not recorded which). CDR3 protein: CASSPTAAVINQPQHF. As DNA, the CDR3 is TGTGCCAGCAGCCCTACTGCGGCGGTGATAAATCAGCCCCAGCATTTT.